This TCR beta chain was recovered during a study of blood T cell repertoires in COVID-19. Looking at the study overall: The origin of the acute and convalescent COVID-19 samples was the United States, Italy and Spain. T cells, B-cell-depleted T cells, or PBMCs provided the cDNA or gDNA that served as material.

Allocation to cohorts depended on clinical history reported by the participants. Cohort 3 donors were reported recovered after two negative PCRs, clearance, or symptom resolution. The CDR3 has 14 residues. Trimming stripped 4 bases from V and 0 bases from J, with 9 bases between. Germline V gives CDR1 KGHSH, CDR2 LQKENI. Method: immunoSEQ multiplex PCR; TCRdb's copy keeps in-frame clones and lacks some. In the table there are 150,000 to 200,000 clones, 75% to 90% of which are singletons. The chain links TRBV18 to TRBJ1-1; tentative D call: TRBD1 (6 bases). This TCR was recovered from a woman aged 18-30 years who had recovered from COVID-19. Source material: PBMCs or T cells enriched from blood (not recorded which). This CDR3 is CASSQGHMNTEAFF. Here the CDR3 DNA reads TGTGCCAGCTCACAGGGACACATGAACACTGAAGCTTTCTTT.